The subject of this entry is one T cell receptor beta chain. No antigen is known for it. Constant-segment primers and 5'RACE yielded cDNA libraries for TCR alpha and TCR beta, each carrying sample barcodes and UMIs. Using its own MiXCR run on the 5' RACE reads, TCRdb lists one record per CDR3 protein. The table lists some 190,000 distinct CDR3 sequences, approximately 16% of them singletons. The sample is drawn from a study of T-cell memory formation after mild COVID-19. On the study more broadly: Among the donors, TCR clusters were largely specific to each donor. Notes on the study in general: Whereas later expanders leaned CD4+, clones contracting day 15 to 85 showed a balanced CD4/CD8 makeup. Within pre-infection memory, some responding clones were found, suggesting cross-reactive memory joined.

The TCR sequence derives from an adult woman who had mild COVID-19 (a few samples of this study predate the infection). Cell type and time point are not known. The source material was PBMCs or a T cell subset sorted from them (not recorded which).

CDR3 sequence reads: CASSQVLTRGYGYTF. CDR3 DNA sequence: TGTGCCAGCAGCCAAGTGCTCACCAGGGGCTATGGCTACACCTTC. The chain links TRBV3-1 to TRBJ1-2; a possible D gene is TRBD1 (6 bases). The length of the CDR3 is 15 residues. V dropped 1 base and J dropped 4 bases, with 13 bases sitting between them. In germline, CDR1 is LGHDT, CDR2 YNNKEL (reference sequence).